These 7 T cell receptor beta chains originate from one sample sequenced in a study of cytomegalovirus exposure and HLA in healthy donors. The PCR ran on 60 Vbeta and 13 Jbeta primers. TCRdb's table, derived via immunoSEQ multiplex PCR, lists solely in-frame clones and lacks some. The table shows 150,000 to 200,000 clones, with 82% occurring only once. Sequencing was carried out using PBMCs. Every receptor here comes from a woman under 30 in good health and CMV-seronegative.

This chain links TRBV27 with TRBJ2-7; 7 positions match TRBD1. The CDR3 covers 14 residues. With V trimmed by 5 bases and J by 6 bases, 10 bases remained unmatched. Per germline, CDR1 MNHEY and CDR2 SMNVEV (reference sequence). In DNA form, the CDR3 reads TGTGCCAGCAGTCCGATGGCGCCAGGGGGCGAGCAGTACTTC. Encoded protein: CASSPMAPGGEQYF.

The chain uses TRBV5-1 and TRBJ2-5, with 8 bases matching TRBD2. The assigned J gene may be wrong: the sequence end matches TRBJ2-7 better. In germline, CDR1 is SGHRS, CDR2 YFSETQ. The CDR3 consists of 14 residues. CDR3 region: CASSFSGSGYEQYF. In DNA, the CDR3 is TGCGCCAGCAGCTTCAGCGGGAGTGGGTACGAGCAGTACTTC.

This chain joins TRBV5-6 and TRBJ1-4; the match to TRBD1 covers 9 bases. Germline CDR1 SGHDT, CDR2 YYEEEE. The CDR3 is 17 residues long. The junction had 17 bases not matched to a gene; V was cut back by 4 bases and J by 10 bases. The DNA of the CDR3 is TGTGCCAGCAGCGTACAACGGACAGGGGCCGGTCGAGTAAAACTGTTTTTT. This encodes CASSVQRTGAGRVKLFF.

The V and J genes are TRBV4-2 and TRBJ2-1; TRBD2 might be the D (5 bases). The germline CDR1 and CDR2 sequences are LGHNA and YNFKEQ. The CDR3 runs 14 residues. V lost 2 bases and J 8 bases, leaving 13 bases between the germline ends. CDR3 in DNA: TGTGCCAGCAGCCAATTTGCGGGTCAGGATGAGCAGTTCTTC. It is translated as CASSQFAGQDEQFF.

CDR3 bases: TGTGCCAGCAGCTTATACGGGACATCTGGGGCCAACGTCCTGACTTTC. Its protein product is CASSLYGTSGANVLTF. This sequence joins TRBV7-6 and TRBJ2-6; a weak D match, TRBD1 (6 bases). This CDR3 spans 16 amino acids. Trimming cost V 2 bases and J 1 base, with 9 bases left between them. The germline V gene has CDR1 SGHVS and CDR2 FNYEAQ. Combining the CDR3 with reference TRBV7-6 and TRBJ2-6 gives the whole variable domain GAGVSQSPRYKVTKRGQDVALRCDPISGHVSLYWYRQALGQGPEFLTYFNYEAQQDKSGLPNDRFSAERPEGSISTLTIQRTEQRDSAMYRCASSLYGTSGANVLTFGAGSRLTVL.

The chain combines TRBV18 with TRBJ1-2; the D gene is possibly TRBD1 (5 bases). Germline V CDR1 and CDR2: KGHSH, LQKENI. Trimming left V 0 bases short and J 2 bases short, with 10 bases between. The CDR3 consists of 15 residues. The CDR3 coding sequence is TGTGCCAGCTCACCACCGAAGACAGAGAACTATGGCTACACCTTC. Amino acids: CASSPPKTENYGYTF.

The rearrangement uses TRBV27 and TRBJ1-6; a possible D gene is TRBD1 (5 bases). The ends were cut back, 5 bases at V and 10 bases at J, with 9 bases in the middle. CDR1 MNHEY and CDR2 SMNVEV come from the germline V gene (reference sequence). CDR3 size: 12 residues. The CDR3 spells CASSTGGSPLHF. The CDR3 DNA follows: TGTGCCAGCAGTACGGGGGGATCACCCCTCCACTTT.